This T cell receptor beta chain emerged from a study of blood T cell repertoires in COVID-19. Study summary: COVID-19 samples from acute and convalescent phases originated in the United States, Italy and Spain. The cDNA or gDNA used as material had been derived from T cells, B-cell-depleted T cells, or PBMCs.

Under the authors' procedure: Amplification of reference gene primers provided the estimated nucleated cell counts. Clones were read by immunoSEQ multiplex PCR, and TCRdb kept only the in-frame ones, dropping some. V and J calls and clone size are copied from that table; D and trimming were computed from the DNA. Of under 200,000 clones in the sample, approximately 88% were seen once. The trim removed 4 bases at V and 0 bases at J, leaving 9 bases unmatched. CDR1 and CDR2 (germline): MGHRA, YSYEKL. The CDR3 runs to 18 residues. The source of this sequence is a woman at least 80 years old with active or convalescent COVID-19. The J gene is TRBJ2-6, the V gene TRBV4-1; 7 bases align to TRBD1. Material: peripheral blood. The chain's CDR3 is CASSLRTGAFSGANVLTF. The DNA of the CDR3 is TGCGCCAGCAGCCTTAGGACAGGTGCTTTCTCTGGGGCCAACGTCCTGACTTTC.